The subject of this entry is one TCR beta chain. Its antigen is still unknown. Germline V gene lookup returns CDR1 SGHRS and CDR2 YFSETQ. The CDR3 runs to 15 residues. Trimming cost V 7 bases and J 4 bases; bases outside gene matches: 4. The data belong to a study of vaccination effects on CD4 cells after COVID-19. Ahead of sequencing, the ViraFEST assay grew antigen-specific CD4+ T cells using viral peptide pools. Isolation of CD4+ T cells took place after nine to ten days of culture. Participants each got two BNT162b2 or mRNA-1273 vaccine doses. Assay used: immunoSEQ multiplex PCR; TCRdb lists only in-frame clones, some missing. Of tens of thousands of clones listed, less than 85% were seen once; the top ten hold about 9.3%.

The sequences come from CD4+ T cells from PBMCs cultured with HCoV-229E spike peptides, collected after COVID-19 vaccination. The chain carries TRBV5-1 and TRBJ2-2, with 13 bases that match TRBD2. The source of this sequence is a human donor who received a COVID-19 vaccine. The CDR3: CASGLAGDGTGELFF. In DNA, the CDR3 is TGCGCCAGCGGACTAGCGGGGGATGGCACCGGGGAGCTGTTTTTT.